This T cell receptor (beta chain) was captured by sequencing in a study of blood T cell repertoires in COVID-19. Cohorts were determined from participant-reported clinical history. The CDR3 covers 15 residues. The V and J ends lost 2 bases and 4 bases respectively, with 14 bases between them. Germline V gene lookup returns CDR1 SGHAT and CDR2 FQNNGV. Libraries were prepared by immunoSEQ multiplex PCR; TCRdb keeps only in-frame clonotypes and omits some of them. The sample shows some 330,000 clones, 85% to 90% of them seen only once. The receptor was derived from a man under 40 who had recovered from COVID-19. The genes are TRBV11-2 and TRBJ1-1, with no clear D. Sequencing was done on a sample of PBMCs or T cells enriched from blood (not recorded which). The CDR3 region is CASSLSRATATEAFF. As DNA, the CDR3 is TGTGCCAGCAGCTTATCGCGGGCGACTGCCACTGAAGCTTTCTTT.